The source of this T cell receptor beta chain is a study of Graves' ophthalmopathy and Graves' hyperthyroidism. This clonotype turned up a few times. Transcripts of RNA were the source for amplifying TCR beta CDR3 regions. The first-round RT-PCR employed HTBI primers together with the Qiagen OneStep RT-PCR kit. A multiplex PCR was then performed as the second round. TCRdb reprocessed the multiplex PCR reads via MiXCR and lists one record per CDR3 protein. The profile shows about 230,000 distinct CDR3 sequences, roughly 50% of them singletons. This CDR3 comprises 12 residues. V lost 7 bases, J lost 9 bases, and 12 bases lay in between. Germline V gene lookup returns CDR1 KGHDR and CDR2 SFDVKD.

The genes are TRBV24-1 and TRBJ2-1; D possibly corresponds to TRBD1 (5 bases). The sequenced sample consisted of peripheral blood. This clonotype was sampled from an adult man with Graves' ophthalmopathy. The CDR3 bases are TGTGCCACCAGGCGGTCTCAGGGTGAGCAGTTCTTC. Translated: CATRRSQGEQFF.